This T cell receptor beta chain came from a study of blood T cell repertoires in COVID-19. Germline CDR1 is MDHEN and CDR2 is SYDVKM. V lost 6 bases, J lost 3 bases, and 8 bases stayed unmatched. The CDR3 spans 16 residues. Sequenced by immunoSEQ multiplex PCR; TCRdb stores in-frame clones only, minus some. The sample includes about 90,000 clones, about three quarters of them seen just once. Specimen: peripheral blood. The source of this sequence is a man aged 65-85 years with acute or convalescent COVID-19. This chain links TRBV28 with TRBJ1-4; TRBD1 aligns across 9 bases. The CDR3 bases are TGTGCCAGCAGAATAGGACAGGGGACGGCTAATGAAAAACTGTTTTTT. Amino acid sequence: CASRIGQGTANEKLFF.